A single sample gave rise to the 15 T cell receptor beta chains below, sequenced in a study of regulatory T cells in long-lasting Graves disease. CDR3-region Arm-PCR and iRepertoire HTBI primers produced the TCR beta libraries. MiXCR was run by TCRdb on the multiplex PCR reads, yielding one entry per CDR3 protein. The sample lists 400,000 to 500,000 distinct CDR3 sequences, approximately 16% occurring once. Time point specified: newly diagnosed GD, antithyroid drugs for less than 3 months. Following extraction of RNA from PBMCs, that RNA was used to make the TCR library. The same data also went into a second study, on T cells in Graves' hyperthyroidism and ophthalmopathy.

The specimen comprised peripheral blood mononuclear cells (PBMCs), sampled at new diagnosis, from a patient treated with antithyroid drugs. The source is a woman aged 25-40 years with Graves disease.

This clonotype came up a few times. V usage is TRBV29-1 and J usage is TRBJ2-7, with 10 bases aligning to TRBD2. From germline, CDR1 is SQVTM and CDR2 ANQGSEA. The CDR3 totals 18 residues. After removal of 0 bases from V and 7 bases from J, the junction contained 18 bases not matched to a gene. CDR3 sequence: CSVEEPPRASGRMGEQYF. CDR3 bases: TGCAGCGTTGAAGAACCCCCCCGGGCTAGCGGGAGAATGGGGGAGCAGTACTTC.

The CDR3 DNA is TGTGCCAGTAGTTCTCCTGAGGCTGCCGGTAGGACTGAAGCTTTCTTT. It codes for CASSSPEAAGRTEAFF. The chain links TRBV19 to TRBJ1-1, with D hard to call. CDR1 and CDR2 from the germline V gene are LNHDA and SQIVND (reference sequence). Trimming shortened V by 5 bases and J by 5 bases, and 21 bases separated the two germline ends. The CDR3 spans 16 residues.

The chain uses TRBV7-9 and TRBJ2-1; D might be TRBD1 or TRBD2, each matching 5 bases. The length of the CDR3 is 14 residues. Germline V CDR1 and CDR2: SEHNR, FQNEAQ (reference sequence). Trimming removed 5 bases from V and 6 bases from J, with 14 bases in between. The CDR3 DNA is TGTGCCAGCAGCCCCGGGGCCTGGGCCAATGAGCAGTTCTTC. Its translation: CASSPGAWANEQFF.

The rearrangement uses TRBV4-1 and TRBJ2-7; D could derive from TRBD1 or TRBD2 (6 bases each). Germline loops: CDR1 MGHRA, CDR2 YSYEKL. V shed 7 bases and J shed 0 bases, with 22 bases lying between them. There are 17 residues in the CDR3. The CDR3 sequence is CASTRGGRTGSSYEQYF. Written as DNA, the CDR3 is TGCGCCAGCACCAGGGGCGGCAGAACCGGGAGCTCCTACGAGCAGTACTTC.

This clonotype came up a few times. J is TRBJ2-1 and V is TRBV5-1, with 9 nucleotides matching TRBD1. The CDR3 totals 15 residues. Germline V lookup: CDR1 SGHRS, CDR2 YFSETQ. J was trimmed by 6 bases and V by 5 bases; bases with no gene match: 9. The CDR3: CASSPGTGSVNEQFF. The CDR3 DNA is TGCGCCAGCAGTCCCGGGACAGGGAGTGTCAATGAGCAGTTCTTC.

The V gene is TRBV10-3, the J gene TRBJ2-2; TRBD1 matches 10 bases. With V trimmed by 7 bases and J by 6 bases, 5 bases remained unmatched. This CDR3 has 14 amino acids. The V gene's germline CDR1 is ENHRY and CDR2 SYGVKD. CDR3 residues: CAIKGTGDSGELFF. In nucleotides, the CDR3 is TGTGCCATCAAGGGGACAGGGGACTCCGGGGAGCTGTTTTTT.

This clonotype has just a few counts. The CDR3 here is CAISESQASGSSYNEQFF. For the CDR3, the DNA is TGTGCCATCAGTGAGTCCCAGGCTAGCGGGAGCTCCTACAATGAGCAGTTCTTC. The rearrangement uses TRBV10-3 and TRBJ2-1, with 10 bases that match TRBD2. Losses at the gene ends were 0 bases for V and 0 bases for J; bases not matched to a gene: 5. Germline-derived CDR1 and CDR2 are ENHRY and SYGVKD. The CDR3 runs 18 residues.

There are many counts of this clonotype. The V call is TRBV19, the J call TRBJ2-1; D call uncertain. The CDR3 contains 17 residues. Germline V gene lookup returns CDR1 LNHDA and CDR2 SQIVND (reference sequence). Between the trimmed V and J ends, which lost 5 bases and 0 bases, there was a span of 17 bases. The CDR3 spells CASSDPSALSSYNEQFF. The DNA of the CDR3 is TGTGCCAGTAGTGACCCGTCGGCTCTGAGCTCCTACAATGAGCAGTTCTTC.

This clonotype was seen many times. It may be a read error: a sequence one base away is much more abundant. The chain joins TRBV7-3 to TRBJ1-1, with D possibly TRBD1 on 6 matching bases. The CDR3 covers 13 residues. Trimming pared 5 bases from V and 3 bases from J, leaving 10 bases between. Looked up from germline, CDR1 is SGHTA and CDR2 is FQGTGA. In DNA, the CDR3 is TGTGCCAGCAGCCGGAACAGGGACACTGAAGCTTTCTTT. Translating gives CASSRNRDTEAFF. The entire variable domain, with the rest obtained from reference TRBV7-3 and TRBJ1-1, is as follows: GAGVSQTPSNKVTEKGKYVELRCDPISGHTALYWYRQSLGQGPEFLIYFQGTGAADDSGLPNDRFFAVRPEGSVSTLKIQRTERGDSAVYLCASSRNRDTEAFFGQGTRLTVV.

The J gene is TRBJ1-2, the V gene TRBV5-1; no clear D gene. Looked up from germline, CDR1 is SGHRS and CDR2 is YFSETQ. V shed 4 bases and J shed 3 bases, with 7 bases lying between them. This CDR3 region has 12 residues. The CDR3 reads CASSVTHYGYTF. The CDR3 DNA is TGCGCCAGCAGCGTTACACACTATGGCTACACCTTC.

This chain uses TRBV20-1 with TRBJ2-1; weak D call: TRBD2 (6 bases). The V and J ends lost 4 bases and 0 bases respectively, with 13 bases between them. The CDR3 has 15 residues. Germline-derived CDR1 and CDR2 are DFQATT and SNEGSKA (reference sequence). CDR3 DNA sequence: TGCAGTGCTATTTTAGCGGTTAGCTCCTACAATGAGCAGTTCTTC. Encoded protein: CSAILAVSSYNEQFF.

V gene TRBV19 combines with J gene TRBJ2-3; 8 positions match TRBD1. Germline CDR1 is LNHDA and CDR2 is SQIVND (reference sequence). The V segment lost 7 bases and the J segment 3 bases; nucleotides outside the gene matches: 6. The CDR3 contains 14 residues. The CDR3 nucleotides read TGTGCCAGTAAGGACAGGGAACGGACAGATACGCAGTATTTT. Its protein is CASKDRERTDTQYF.

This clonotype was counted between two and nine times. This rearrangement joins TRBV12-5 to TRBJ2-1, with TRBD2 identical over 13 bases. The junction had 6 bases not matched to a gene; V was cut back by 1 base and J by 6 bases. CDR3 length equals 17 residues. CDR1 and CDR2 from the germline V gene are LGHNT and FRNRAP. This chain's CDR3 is CASGLGGGLAGINEQFF. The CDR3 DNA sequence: TGTGCTAGTGGTTTGGGAGGGGGACTAGCGGGAATCAATGAGCAGTTCTTC. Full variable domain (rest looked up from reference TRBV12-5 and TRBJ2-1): DARVTQTPRHKVTEMGQEVTMRCQPILGHNTVFWYRQTMMQGLELLAYFRNRAPLDDSGMPKDRFSAEMPDATLATLKIQPSEPRDSAVYFCASGLGGGLAGINEQFFGPGTRLTVL.

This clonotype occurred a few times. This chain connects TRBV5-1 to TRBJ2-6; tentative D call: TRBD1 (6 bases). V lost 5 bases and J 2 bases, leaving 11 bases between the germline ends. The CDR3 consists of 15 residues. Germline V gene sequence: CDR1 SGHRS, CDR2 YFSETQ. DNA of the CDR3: TGCGCCAGCAGTCCGAAGGGGGCTGGGGCCAACGTCCTGACTTTC. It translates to CASSPKGAGANVLTF.

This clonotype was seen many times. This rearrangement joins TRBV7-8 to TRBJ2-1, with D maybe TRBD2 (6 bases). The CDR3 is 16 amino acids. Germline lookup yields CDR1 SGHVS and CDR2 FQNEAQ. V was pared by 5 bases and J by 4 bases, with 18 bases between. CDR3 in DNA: TGTGCCAGCAGCCCCCGGGGGACCCTGAGGTACAATGAGCAGTTCTTC. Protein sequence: CASSPRGTLRYNEQFF.